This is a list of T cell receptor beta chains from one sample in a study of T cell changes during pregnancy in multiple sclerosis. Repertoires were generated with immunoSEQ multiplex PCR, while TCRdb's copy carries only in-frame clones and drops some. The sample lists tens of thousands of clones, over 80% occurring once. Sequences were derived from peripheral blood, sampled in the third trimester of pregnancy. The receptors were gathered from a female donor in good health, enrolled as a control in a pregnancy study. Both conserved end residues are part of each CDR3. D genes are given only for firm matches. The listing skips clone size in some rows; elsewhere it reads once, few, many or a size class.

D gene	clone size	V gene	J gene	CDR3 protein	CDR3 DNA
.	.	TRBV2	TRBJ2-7	CASSPPYEQYF	TGTGCCAGCAGCCCGCCCTACGAGCAGTACTTC
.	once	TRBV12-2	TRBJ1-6	CATYPRGEGSPLHF	TGTGCAACTTACCCCAGAGGGGAGGGCTCACCCCTCCACTTT
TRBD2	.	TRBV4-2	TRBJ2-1	CASATSGHNEQFF	TGTGCCAGCGCGACTAGCGGTCACAATGAGCAGTTCTTC
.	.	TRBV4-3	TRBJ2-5	CASSQGVAEETQYF	TGCGCCAGCAGCCAGGGGGTAGCGGAAGAGACCCAGTACTTC
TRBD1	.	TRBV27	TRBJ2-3	CASSLERGGVADTQYF	TGTGCCAGCAGTTTAGAGAGAGGGGGCGTTGCAGATACGCAGTATTTT
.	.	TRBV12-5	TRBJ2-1	CASGLVPDSNEQFF	TGTGCTAGTGGTTTGGTCCCCGACTCCAATGAGCAGTTCTTC
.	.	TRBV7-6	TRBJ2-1	CASSYPYGLAGTEQFF	TGTGCCAGCAGCTACCCCTACGGATTGGCGGGAACTGAGCAGTTCTTC
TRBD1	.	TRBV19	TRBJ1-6	CASTTGTGSPLHF	TGTGCCAGTACGACAGGGACGGGATCACCCCTCCACTTT
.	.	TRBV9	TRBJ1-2	CASSVGGRLNYGYTF	TGTGCCAGCAGCGTAGGGGGCAGGCTTAACTATGGCTACACCTTC
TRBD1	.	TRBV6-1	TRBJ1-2	CASETGGDYGYTF	TGTGCCAGCGAAACAGGGGGGGACTATGGCTACACCTTC
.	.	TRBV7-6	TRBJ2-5	CASSLARRETQYF	TGTGCCAGCAGCTTAGCGCGTCGAGAGACCCAGTACTTC
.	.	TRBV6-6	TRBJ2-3	CASSKTRTDTQYF	TGTGCCAGCAGCAAGACTCGCACAGATACGCAGTATTTT
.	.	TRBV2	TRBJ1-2	CASNRLTAPRGYGYTF	TGTGCCAGCAACCGGCTGACAGCCCCCCGAGGCTATGGCTACACCTTC